This T cell receptor (beta chain) was sequenced in a study of T cell clonality in common variable immunodeficiency. This clone was seen repeatedly, ten times or more. What it recognizes is unknown. The read falls 3 residues short of the CDR3 end, and the missing part is taken from the germline J gene. Germline V gene lookup returns CDR1 LNHDA and CDR2 SQIVND (reference sequence). The CDR3 is made up of 14 amino acids. Trimming took off 7 bases at V and 9 bases at J, with 16 bases between the two ends. CVID subjects had received replacement immunoglobulin for at least one year. The study, taken as a whole, reports: Links between repertoire features and CVID complications were heterogeneity-limited. Common variable immunodeficiency TCR beta sequences reportedly had fewer deletions and N-nucleotide insertions.

CVID and control samples used equivalent genomic DNA input. Assay: immunoSEQ multiplex PCR; the TCRdb copy retains only in-frame clones and omits some. The profile covers 30,000 to 35,000 clones, none occurring a single time. This chain uses TRBV19 with TRBJ1-6; D may be TRBD1 (5 bases). The clonotype was recovered from a human donor with common variable immunodeficiency. Specimen: peripheral blood mononuclear cells. CDR3 protein: CASMVGQGRSPLHF. The sequenced CDR3 bases are TGTGCCAGTATGGTGGGCCAGGGTCGTTCACCC. The whole variable domain, filled in from reference TRBV19 and TRBJ1-6, reads DGGITQSPKYLFRKEGQNVTLSCEQNLNHDAMYWYRQDPGQGLRLIYYSQIVNDFQKGDIAEGYSVSREKKESFPLTVTSAQKNPTAFYLCASMVGQGRSPLHFGNGTRLTVT.